A single sample is the source of the 5 T cell receptor beta chains below, sequenced in a study of T cell changes during pregnancy in multiple sclerosis (dated by TCRdb to between 2018 and 2021). Library prep was done by the immunoSEQ multiplex PCR assay. What TCRdb holds here is the immuneACCESS table cut down to in-frame rearrangements. Part of the clones is not present; checked against another copy, under half of the missing clones reflect an unresolved V gene, and the others are unexplained. The sample table holds 75,000 to 95,000 clones, of which 93% were seen once. Of the sample, 2.5% is held by the ten largest clones. The sample was peripheral blood, taken in the second trimester of pregnancy. Receptor source: a female donor with multiple sclerosis, enrolled in a pregnancy study.

The gene calls are TRBV6-1 and TRBJ2-2, with D tentatively TRBD2 (6 bases). The CDR3 sequence is 14 residues long. V was pared by 10 bases and J by 4 bases, with 16 bases between. Germline CDR1 MNHNS, CDR2 SASEGT. The CDR3 here is CATEGTGRTGELFF. The CDR3 DNA follows: TGTGCCACCGAGGGGACTGGTCGCACCGGGGAGCTGTTTTTT.

J is TRBJ1-5 and V is TRBV18; D is possibly TRBD1 (5 bases). This CDR3 is built from 16 residues. The V end was cut by 1 base, the J end by 4 bases, with 14 bases between. The germline V gene has CDR1 KGHSH and CDR2 LQKENI. The CDR3 sequence is CASSPRAGTRNQPQHF. CDR3 nucleotide sequence: TGTGCCAGCTCACCACGAGCGGGGACGCGGAATCAGCCCCAGCATTTT.

This chain links TRBV30 with TRBJ1-2; TRBD1 aligns across 8 bases. This CDR3 is 13 amino acids long. CDR1 is GTSNPN and CDR2 is SVGIG in the germline V gene (reference sequence). The V and J ends lost 0 bases and 7 bases, in that order; junction bases with no gene match: 4. CDR3 sequence (DNA): TGTGCCTGGAGTGTTTGGACAGGGAGTGGCTACACCTTC. Translation gives CAWSVWTGSGYTF.

V usage is TRBV5-1 and J usage is TRBJ1-1; D is undetermined. V was pared by 5 bases and J by 2 bases, with 16 bases between. CDR1 is SGHRS and CDR2 is YFSETQ in the germline V gene. The CDR3 consists of 15 residues. CDR3 in DNA: TGCGCCAGCAGGATCACCCAGGTTGGTAACACTGAAGCTTTCTTT. This sequence encodes CASRITQVGNTEAFF. Drawing the rest from reference TRBV5-1 and TRBJ1-1, the complete variable domain is KAGVTQTPRYLIKTRGQQVTLSCSPISGHRSVSWYQQTPGQGLQFLFEYFSETQRNKGNFPGRFSGRQFSNSRSEMNVSTLELGDSALYLCASRITQVGNTEAFFGQGTRLTVV.

The chain links TRBV14 to TRBJ2-1; D is unresolved. V gave up 2 bases and J gave up 0 bases, with 8 bases separating them. Germline CDR1 reads SGHDN; CDR2 reads FVKESK. The CDR3 consists of 15 residues. CDR3 DNA sequence: TGTGCCAGCAGCCAACAGAGGAGCTCCTACAATGAGCAGTTCTTC. It specifies CASSQQRSSYNEQFF.